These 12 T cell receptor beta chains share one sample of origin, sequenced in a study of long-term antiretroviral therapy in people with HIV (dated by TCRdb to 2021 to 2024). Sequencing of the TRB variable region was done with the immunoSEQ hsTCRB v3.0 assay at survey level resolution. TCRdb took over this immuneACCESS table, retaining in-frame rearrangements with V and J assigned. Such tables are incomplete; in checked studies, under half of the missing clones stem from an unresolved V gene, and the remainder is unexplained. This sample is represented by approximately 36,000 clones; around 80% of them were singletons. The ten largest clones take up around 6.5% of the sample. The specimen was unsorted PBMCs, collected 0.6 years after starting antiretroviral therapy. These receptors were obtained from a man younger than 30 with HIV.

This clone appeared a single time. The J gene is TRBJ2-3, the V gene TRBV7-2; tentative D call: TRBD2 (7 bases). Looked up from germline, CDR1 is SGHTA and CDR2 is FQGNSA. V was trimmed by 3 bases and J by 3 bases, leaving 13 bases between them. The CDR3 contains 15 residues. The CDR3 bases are TGTGCCAGCAGCTTGGGGGGGCTAGCAACAGATACGCAGTATTTT. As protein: CASSLGGLATDTQYF.

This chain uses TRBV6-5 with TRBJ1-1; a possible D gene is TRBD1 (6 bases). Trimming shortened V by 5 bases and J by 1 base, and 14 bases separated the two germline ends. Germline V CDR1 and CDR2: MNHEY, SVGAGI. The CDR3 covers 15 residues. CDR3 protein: CASSPQGRRNTEAFF. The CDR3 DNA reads TGTGCCAGCAGTCCACAGGGCAGACGGAACACTGAAGCTTTCTTT.

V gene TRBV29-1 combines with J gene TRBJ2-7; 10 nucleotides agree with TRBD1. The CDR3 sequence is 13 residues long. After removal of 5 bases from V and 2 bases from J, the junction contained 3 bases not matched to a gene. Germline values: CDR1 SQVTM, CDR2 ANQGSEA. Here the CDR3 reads CSVTGTGAYEQYF. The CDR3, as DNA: TGCAGCGTTACCGGGACAGGGGCCTACGAGCAGTACTTC.

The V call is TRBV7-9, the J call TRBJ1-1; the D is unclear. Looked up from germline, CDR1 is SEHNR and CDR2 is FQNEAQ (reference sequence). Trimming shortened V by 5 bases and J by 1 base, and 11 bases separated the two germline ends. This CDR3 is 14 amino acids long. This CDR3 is CASSLRTENTEAFF. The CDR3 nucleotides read TGTGCCAGCAGCCTCCGGACGGAGAACACTGAAGCTTTCTTT. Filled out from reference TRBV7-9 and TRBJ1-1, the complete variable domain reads DTGVSQNPRHKITKRGQNVTFRCDPISEHNRLYWYRQTLGQGPEFLTYFQNEAQLEKSRLLSDRFSAERPKGSFSTLEIQRTEQGDSAMYLCASSLRTENTEAFFGQGTRLTVV.

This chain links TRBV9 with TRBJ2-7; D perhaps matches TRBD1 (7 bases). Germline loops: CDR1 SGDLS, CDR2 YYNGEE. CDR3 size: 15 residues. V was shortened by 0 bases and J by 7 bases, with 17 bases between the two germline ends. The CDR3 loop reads CASSVGGTAPTEQYF. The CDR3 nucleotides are TGTGCCAGCAGCGTAGGCGGGACAGCCCCTACTGAGCAGTACTTC.

Written as DNA, the CDR3 is TGTGCCAGCAGCTTATTAGGGGTACCCGATTCGGGCTCCTACGAGCAGTACTTC. This encodes CASSLLGVPDSGSYEQYF. The chain links TRBV7-2 to TRBJ2-7; perhaps TRBD1 as D (5 bases). Germline V gene sequence: CDR1 SGHTA, CDR2 FQGNSA. CDR3 size: 18 residues. Trimming removed 2 bases at V and 0 bases at J, with 20 bases between. The entire variable domain, with the rest obtained from reference TRBV7-2 and TRBJ2-7, is as follows: GAGVSQSPSNKVTEKGKDVELRCDPISGHTALYWYRQSLGQGLEFLIYFQGNSAPDKSGLPSDRFSAERTGGSVSTLTIQRTQQEDSAVYLCASSLLGVPDSGSYEQYFGPGTRLTVT.

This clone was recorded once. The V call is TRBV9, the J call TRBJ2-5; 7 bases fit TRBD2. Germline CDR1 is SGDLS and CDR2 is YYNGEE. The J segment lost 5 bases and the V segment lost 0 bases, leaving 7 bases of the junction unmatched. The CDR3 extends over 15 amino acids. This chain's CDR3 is CASSVAWGGMETQYF. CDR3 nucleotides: TGTGCCAGCAGCGTAGCTTGGGGGGGGATGGAGACCCAGTACTTC.

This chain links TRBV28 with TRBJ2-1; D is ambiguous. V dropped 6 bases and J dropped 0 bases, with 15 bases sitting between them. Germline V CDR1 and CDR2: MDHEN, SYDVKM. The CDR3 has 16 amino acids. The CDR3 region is CASRVKGVSSYNEQFF. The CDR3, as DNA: TGTGCCAGCAGGGTAAAAGGCGTAAGCTCCTACAATGAGCAGTTCTTC.

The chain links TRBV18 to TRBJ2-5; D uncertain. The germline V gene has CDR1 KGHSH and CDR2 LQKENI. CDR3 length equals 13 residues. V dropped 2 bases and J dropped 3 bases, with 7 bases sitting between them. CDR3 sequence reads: CASSPGIKETQYF. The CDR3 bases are TGTGCCAGCTCACCAGGGATTAAAGAGACCCAGTACTTC.

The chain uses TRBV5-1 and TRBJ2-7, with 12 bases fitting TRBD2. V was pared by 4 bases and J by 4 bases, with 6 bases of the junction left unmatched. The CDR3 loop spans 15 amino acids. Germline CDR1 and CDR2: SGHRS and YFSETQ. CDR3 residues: CASSPGLAGYYEQYF. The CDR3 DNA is TGCGCCAGCAGCCCCGGACTAGCGGGATATTACGAGCAGTACTTC.

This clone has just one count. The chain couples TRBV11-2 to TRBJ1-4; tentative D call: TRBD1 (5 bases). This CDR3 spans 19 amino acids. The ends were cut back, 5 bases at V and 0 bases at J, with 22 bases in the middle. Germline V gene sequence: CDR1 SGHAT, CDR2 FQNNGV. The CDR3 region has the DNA TGTGCCAGCAGCCGTTACCGGGCAGGGTTTATTCCAACTAATGAAAAACTGTTTTTT. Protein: CASSRYRAGFIPTNEKLFF.

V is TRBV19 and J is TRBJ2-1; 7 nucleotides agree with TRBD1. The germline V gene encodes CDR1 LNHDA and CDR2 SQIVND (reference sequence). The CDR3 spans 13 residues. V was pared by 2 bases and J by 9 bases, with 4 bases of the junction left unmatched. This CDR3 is CASSIIRGPEQFF. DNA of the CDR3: TGTGCCAGTAGTATAATTAGGGGGCCTGAGCAGTTCTTC.